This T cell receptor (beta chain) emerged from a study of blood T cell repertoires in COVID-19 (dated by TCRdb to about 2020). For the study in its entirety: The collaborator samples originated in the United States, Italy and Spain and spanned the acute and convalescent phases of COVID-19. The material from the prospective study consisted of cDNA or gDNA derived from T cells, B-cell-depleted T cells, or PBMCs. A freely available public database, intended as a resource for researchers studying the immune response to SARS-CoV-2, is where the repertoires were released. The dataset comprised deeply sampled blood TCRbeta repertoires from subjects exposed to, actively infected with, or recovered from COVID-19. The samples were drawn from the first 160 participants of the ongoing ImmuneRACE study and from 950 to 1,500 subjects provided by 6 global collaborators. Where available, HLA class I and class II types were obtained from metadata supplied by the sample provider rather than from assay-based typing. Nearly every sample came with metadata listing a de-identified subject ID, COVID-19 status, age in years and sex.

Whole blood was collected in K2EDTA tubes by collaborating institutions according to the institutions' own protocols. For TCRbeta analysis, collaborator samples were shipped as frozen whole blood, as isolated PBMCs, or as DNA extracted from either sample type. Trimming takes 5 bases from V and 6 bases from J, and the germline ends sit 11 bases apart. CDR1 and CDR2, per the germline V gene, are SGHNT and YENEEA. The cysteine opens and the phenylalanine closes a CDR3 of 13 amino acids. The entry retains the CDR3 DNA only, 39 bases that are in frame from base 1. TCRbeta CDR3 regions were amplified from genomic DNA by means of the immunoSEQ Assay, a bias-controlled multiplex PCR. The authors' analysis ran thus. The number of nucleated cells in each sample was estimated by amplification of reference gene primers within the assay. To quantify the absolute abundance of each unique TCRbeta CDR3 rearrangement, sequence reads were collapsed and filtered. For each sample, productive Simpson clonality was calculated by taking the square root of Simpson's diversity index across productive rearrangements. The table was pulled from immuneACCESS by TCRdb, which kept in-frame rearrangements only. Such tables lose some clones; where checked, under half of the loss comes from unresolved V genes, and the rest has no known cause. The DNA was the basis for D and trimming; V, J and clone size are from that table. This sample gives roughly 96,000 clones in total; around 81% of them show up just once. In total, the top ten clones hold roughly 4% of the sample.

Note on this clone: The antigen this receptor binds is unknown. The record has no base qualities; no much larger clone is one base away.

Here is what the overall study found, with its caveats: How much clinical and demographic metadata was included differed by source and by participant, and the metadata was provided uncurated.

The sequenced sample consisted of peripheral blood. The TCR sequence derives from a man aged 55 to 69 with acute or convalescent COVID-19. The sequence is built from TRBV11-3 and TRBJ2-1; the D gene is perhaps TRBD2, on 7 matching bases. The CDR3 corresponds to CASSPGGRNEQFF. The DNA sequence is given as TGTGCCAGCAGCCCGGGGGGCCGCAATGAGCAGTTCTTC.